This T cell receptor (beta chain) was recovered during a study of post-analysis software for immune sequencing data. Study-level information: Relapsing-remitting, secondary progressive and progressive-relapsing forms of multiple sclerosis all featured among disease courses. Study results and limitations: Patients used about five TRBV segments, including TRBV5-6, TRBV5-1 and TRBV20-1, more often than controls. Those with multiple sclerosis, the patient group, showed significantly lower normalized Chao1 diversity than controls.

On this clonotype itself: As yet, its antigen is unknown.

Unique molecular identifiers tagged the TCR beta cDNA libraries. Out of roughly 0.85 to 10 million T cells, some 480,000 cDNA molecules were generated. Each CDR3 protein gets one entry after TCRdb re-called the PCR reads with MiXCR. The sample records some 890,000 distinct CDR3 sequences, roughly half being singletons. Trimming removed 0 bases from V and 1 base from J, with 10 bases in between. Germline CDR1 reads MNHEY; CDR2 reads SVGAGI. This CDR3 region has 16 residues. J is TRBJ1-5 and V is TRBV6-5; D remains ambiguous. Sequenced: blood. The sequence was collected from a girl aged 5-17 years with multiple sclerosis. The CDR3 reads CASSYSRGQSNQPQHF. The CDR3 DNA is TGTGCCAGCAGTTACTCGAGAGGGCAGAGCAATCAGCCCCAGCATTTT.